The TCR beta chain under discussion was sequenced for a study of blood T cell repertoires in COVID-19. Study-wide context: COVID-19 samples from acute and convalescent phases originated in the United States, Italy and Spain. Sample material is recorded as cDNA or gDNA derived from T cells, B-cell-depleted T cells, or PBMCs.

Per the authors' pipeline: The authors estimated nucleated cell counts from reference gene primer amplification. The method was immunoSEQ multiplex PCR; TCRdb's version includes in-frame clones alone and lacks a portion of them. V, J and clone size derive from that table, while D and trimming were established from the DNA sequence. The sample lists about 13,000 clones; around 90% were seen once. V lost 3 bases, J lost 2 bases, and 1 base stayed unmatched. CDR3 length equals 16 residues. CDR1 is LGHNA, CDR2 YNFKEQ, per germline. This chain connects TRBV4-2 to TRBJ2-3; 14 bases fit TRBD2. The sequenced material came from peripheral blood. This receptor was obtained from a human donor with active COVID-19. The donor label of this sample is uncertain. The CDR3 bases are TGTGCCAGCAGCCAGGGACTAGCGGGGGCCACAGATACGCAGTATTTT. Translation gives CASSQGLAGATDTQYF.